The rows below give T cell receptor beta chains drawn from one sample of a study of long-term antiretroviral therapy in people with HIV. The repertoire was sequenced with immunoSEQ multiplex PCR; TCRdb's copy has only in-frame clones and lacks some. The table shows 30,000 to 40,000 clones, with 85% to 95% occurring only once. The sample was unsorted PBMCs, taken around 5 years after starting antiretroviral therapy. The receptors originated from a woman aged 50 to 65 with HIV. CDR3s include the opening cysteine and the closing phenylalanine or tryptophan. D genes are given only for firm matches. Only part of the rows carry a size: once, few, many, or a class if the clone is expanded.

TRBV19	TRBD2	NA	TRBJ2-7	CASSISGGASYEQYF	TGTGCCAGTAGTATTAGCGGGGGGGCCTCCTACGAGCAGTACTTC
TRBV11-3	NA	NA	TRBJ2-6	CASSSGSGANVLTF	TGTGCCAGCAGCTCGGGCTCTGGGGCCAACGTCCTGACTTTC
TRBV19	NA	NA	TRBJ2-5	CASSIAGETQYF	TGTGCCAGTAGTATAGCGGGGGAGACCCAGTACTTC
TRBV6-6	TRBD1	NA	TRBJ1-1	CASSSPTGMSTEAFF	TGTGCCAGCAGTTCACCGACAGGGATGAGCACTGAAGCTTTCTTT
TRBV27	NA	NA	TRBJ1-6	CASSLRGTGSPLHF	TGTGCCAGCAGTTTACGGGGGACGGGATCACCCCTCCACTTT
TRBV2	TRBD1	NA	TRBJ2-1	CASSRSGTGDNEQFF	TGTGCCAGCAGTCGATCCGGGACAGGGGACAATGAGCAGTTCTTC
TRBV18	NA	NA	TRBJ1-1	CASSNTALEMPFF	TGTGCCAGCTCAAATACAGCCCTCGAGATGCCTTTCTTT
TRBV27	NA	NA	TRBJ1-1	CASSLGGPMNTEAFF	TGTGCCAGCAGTTTAGGGGGTCCCATGAACACTGAAGCTTTCTTT
TRBV14	NA	NA	TRBJ2-5	CASSVGSSFETQYF	TGTGCCAGCAGCGTTGGGTCTAGCTTCGAGACCCAGTACTTC
TRBV10-3	TRBD1	NA	TRBJ1-1	CASRVRTGGRTEAFF	TGTGCCAGCAGGGTAAGGACAGGGGGCAGGACTGAAGCTTTCTTT
TRBV19	TRBD1	NA	TRBJ1-5	CASSIPPSSDRVGRQPQHF	TGTGCCAGTAGTATCCCTCCATCCTCGGACAGGGTAGGAAGGCAGCCCCAGCATTTT
TRBV7-6	NA	NA	TRBJ2-5	CASSSGTGPREQYF	TGTGCCAGCAGCTCCGGGACGGGTCCAAGAGAGCAGTACTTC
TRBV7-9	NA	NA	TRBJ1-1	CASSQDGKNTEAFF	TGTGCCAGCAGCCAGGACGGAAAGAACACTGAAGCTTTCTTT
TRBV19	NA	NA	TRBJ1-2	CASSNWTDYGYTF	TGTGCCAGTAGTAACTGGACAGACTATGGCTACACCTTC
TRBV7-9	TRBD2	once	TRBJ2-2	CASSLRGGLAGELFF	TGTGCCAGCAGCTTACGGGGGGGGCTCGCCGGGGAGCTGTTTTTT
TRBV7-2	NA	NA	TRBJ1-2	CASSPGQNYGYTF	TGTGCCAGCAGCCCTGGACAGAACTATGGCTACACCTTC
TRBV29-1	NA	few	TRBJ2-3	CSLTVGGGDTQYF	TGCAGCCTCACCGTGGGGGGAGGAGATACGCAGTATTTT
TRBV6-1	NA	NA	TRBJ2-7	CASSSVGEQYF	TGTGCCAGCAGTTCTGTGGGGGAGCAGTACTTC
TRBV5-4	NA	NA	TRBJ2-2	CASSLWGLNTGELFF	TGTGCCAGCAGCTTGTGGGGTCTCAACACCGGGGAGCTGTTTTTT
TRBV2	TRBD1	NA	TRBJ1-6	CASRLRQGENSPLHF	TGTGCCAGCAGACTTCGACAGGGGGAAAACTCACCCCTCCACTTT
TRBV18	NA	NA	TRBJ2-5	CASSPPDRREETQYF	TGTGCCAGCTCACCACCGGATCGGAGGGAAGAGACCCAGTACTTC
TRBV7-9	TRBD1	NA	TRBJ1-2	CASSTQGVYGYTF	TGTGCCAGCAGCACACAGGGGGTTTATGGCTACACCTTC
TRBV9	NA	NA	TRBJ2-7	CASGSGTENEQYF	TGTGCCAGCGGATCCGGGACGGAGAACGAGCAGTACTTC